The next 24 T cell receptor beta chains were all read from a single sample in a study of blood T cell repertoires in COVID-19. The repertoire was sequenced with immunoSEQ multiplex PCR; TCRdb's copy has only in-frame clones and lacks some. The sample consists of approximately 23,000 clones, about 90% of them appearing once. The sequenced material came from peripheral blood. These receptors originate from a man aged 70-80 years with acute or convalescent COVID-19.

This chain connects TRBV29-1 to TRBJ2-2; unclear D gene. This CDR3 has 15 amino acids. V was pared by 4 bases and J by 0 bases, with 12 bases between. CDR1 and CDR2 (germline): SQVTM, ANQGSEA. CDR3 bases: TGCAGCGTTGTGCTAGACCCTACGAACACCGGGGAGCTGTTTTTT. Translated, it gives CSVVLDPTNTGELFF.

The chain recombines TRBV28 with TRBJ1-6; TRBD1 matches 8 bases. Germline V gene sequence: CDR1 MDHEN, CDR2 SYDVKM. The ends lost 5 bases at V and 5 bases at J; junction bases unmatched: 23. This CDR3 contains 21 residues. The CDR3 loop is CASSQRYLYTGDRRNNSPLHF. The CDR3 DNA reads TGTGCCAGCAGTCAACGTTACTTATATACAGGGGACAGGAGGAATAATTCACCCCTCCACTTT.

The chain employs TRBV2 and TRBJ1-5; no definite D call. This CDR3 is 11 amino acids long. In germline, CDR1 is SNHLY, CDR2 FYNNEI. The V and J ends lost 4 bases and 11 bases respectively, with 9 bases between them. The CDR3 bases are TGTGCCAGCAGTGTGGGCCAAGCCCAGCATTTT. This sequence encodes CASSVGQAQHF.

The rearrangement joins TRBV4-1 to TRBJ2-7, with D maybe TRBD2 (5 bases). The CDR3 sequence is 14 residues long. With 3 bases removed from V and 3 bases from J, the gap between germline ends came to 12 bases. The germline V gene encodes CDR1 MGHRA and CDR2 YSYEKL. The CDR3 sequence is CASSQLPAGYEQYF. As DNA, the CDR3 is TGCGCCAGCAGCCAGCTTCCCGCGGGCTACGAGCAGTACTTC.

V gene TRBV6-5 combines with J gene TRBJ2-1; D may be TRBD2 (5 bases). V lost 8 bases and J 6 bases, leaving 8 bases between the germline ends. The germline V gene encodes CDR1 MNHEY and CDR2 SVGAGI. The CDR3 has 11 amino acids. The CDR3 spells CASRESNEQFF. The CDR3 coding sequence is TGTGCCAGCCGGGAAAGCAATGAGCAGTTCTTC.

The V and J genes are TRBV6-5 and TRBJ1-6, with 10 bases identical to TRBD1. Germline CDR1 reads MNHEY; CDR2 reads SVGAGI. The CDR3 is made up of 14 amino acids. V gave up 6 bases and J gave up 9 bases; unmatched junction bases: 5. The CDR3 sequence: CASSRRDRGSPLHF. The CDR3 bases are TGTGCCAGCAGCCGACGGGACAGGGGTTCACCCCTCCACTTT.

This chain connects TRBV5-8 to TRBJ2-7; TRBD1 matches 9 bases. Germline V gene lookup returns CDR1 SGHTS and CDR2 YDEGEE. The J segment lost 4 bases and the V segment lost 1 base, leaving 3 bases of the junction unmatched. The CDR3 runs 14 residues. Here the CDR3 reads CASSLNRGPYEQYF. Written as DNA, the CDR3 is TGTGCCAGCAGCTTGAACAGGGGGCCGTACGAGCAGTACTTC.

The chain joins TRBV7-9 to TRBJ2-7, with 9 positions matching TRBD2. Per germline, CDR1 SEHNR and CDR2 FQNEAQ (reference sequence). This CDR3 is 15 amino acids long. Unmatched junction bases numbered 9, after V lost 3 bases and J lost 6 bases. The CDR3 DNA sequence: TGTGCCAGCAGCTTTGACTTAGCGGGAGTGGGCGAGCAGTACTTC. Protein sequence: CASSFDLAGVGEQYF.

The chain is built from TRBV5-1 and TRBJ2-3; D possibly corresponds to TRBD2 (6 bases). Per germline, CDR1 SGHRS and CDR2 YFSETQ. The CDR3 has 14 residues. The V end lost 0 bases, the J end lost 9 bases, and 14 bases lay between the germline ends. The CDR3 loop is CASSLGIGEVTQYF. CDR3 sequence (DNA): TGCGCCAGCAGCTTGGGCATAGGGGAGGTGACGCAGTATTTT.

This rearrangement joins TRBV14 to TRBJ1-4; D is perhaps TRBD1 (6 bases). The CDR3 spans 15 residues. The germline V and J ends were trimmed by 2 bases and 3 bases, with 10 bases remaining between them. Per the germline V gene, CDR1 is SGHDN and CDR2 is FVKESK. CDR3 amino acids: CASSQIGGPNEKLFF. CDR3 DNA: TGTGCCAGCAGCCAAATTGGGGGCCCTAATGAAAAACTGTTTTTT. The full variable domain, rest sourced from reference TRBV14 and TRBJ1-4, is EAGVTQFPSHSVIEKGQTVTLRCDPISGHDNLYWYRRVMGKEIKFLLHFVKESKQDESGMPNNRFLAERTGGTYSTLKVQPAELEDSGVYFCASSQIGGPNEKLFFGSGTQLSVL.

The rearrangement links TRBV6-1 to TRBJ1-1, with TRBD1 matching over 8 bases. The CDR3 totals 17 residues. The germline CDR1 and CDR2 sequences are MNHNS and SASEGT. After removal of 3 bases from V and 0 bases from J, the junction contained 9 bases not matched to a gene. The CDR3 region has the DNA TGTGCCAGCAGTGACAGGGGGCCGCGACTTGTGAACACTGAAGCTTTCTTT. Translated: CASSDRGPRLVNTEAFF.

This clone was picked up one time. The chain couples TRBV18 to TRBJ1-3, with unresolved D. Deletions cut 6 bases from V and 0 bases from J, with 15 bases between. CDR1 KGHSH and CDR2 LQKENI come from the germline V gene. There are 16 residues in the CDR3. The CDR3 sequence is CASSLASTYSGNTIYF. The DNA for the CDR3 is TGTGCCAGCTCCCTCGCGTCTACGTACTCTGGAAACACCATATATTTT.

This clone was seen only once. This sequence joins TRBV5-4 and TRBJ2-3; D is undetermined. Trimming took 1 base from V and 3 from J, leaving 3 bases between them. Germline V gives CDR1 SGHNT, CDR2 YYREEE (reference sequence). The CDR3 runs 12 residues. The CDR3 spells CASSLPTDTQYF. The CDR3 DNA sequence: TGTGCCAGCAGCTTGCCGACAGATACGCAGTATTTT.

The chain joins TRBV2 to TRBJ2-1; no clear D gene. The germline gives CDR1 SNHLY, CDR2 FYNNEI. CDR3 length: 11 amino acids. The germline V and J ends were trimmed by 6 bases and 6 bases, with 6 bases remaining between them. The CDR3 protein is CASRAPNEQFF. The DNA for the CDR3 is TGTGCCAGCAGAGCCCCCAATGAGCAGTTCTTC.

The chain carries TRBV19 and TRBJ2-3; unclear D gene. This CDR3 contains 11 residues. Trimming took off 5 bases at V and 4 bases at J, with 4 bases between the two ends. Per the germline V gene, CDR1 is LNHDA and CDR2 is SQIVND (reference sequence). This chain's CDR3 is CASSVADTQYF. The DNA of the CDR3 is TGTGCCAGTAGTGTCGCAGATACGCAGTATTTT.

The CDR3 is CASSQAGTSTSQFF. CDR3 coding DNA: TGTGCCAGCAGCCAAGCCGGGACTAGCACGAGTCAGTTCTTC. The chain is built from TRBV3-1 (or the pseudogene TRBV3-2) and TRBJ2-1; 9 bases are a match to TRBD2. The length of the CDR3 is 14 residues. CDR1 and CDR2 from the germline V gene are LGHDT and YNNKEL (reference sequence). Germline trimming cut 1 base from V and 13 bases from J; bases unmatched to any gene: 8.

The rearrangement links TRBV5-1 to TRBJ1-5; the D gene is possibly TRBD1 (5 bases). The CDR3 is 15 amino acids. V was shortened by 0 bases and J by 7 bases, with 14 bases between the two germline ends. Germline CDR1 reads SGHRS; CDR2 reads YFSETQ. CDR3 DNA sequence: TGCGCCAGCAGCTTGGACGGGGGGTCCGGGCAGCCCCAGCATTTT. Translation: CASSLDGGSGQPQHF.

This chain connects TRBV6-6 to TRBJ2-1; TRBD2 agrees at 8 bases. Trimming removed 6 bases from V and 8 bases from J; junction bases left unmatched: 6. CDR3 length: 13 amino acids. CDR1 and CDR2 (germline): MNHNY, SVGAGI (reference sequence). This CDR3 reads CASRKGLAHEQFF. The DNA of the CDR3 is TGTGCCAGCAGAAAAGGACTAGCCCATGAGCAGTTCTTC.

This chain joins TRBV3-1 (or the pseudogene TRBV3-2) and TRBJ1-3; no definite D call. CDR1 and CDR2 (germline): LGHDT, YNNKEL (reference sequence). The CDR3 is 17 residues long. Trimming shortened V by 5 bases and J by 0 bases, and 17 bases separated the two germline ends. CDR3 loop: CASSRSSNVLSGNTIYF. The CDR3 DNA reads TGTGCCAGCAGCAGGAGCTCGAACGTCCTCTCTGGAAACACCATATATTTT.

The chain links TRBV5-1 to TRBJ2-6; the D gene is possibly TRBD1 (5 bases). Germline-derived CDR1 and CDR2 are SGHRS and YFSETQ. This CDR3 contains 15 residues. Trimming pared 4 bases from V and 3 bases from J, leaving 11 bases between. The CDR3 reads CASSPRERGANVLTF. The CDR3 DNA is TGCGCCAGCAGCCCCAGGGAACGTGGGGCCAACGTCCTGACTTTC.

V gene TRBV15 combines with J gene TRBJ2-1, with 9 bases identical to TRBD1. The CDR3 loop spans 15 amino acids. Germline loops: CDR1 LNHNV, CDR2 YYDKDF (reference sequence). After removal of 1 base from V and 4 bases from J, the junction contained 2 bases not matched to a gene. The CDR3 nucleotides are TGTGCCACCAGCAGAGGGACAGGGGATTACAATGAGCAGTTCTTC. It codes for CATSRGTGDYNEQFF.

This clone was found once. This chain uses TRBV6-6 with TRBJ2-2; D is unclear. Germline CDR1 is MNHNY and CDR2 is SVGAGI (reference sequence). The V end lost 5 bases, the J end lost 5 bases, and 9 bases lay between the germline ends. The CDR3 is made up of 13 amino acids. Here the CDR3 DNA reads TGTGCCAGCAGTCGTTATTTTACCGGGGAGCTGTTTTTT. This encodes CASSRYFTGELFF.

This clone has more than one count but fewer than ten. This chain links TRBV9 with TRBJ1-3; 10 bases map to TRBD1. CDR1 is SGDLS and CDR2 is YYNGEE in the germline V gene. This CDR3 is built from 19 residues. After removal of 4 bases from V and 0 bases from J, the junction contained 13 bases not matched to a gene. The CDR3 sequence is CASSPSAGTGVPSGNTIYF. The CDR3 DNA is TGTGCCAGCAGCCCGTCAGCCGGGACAGGGGTACCCTCTGGAAACACCATATATTTT.

This chain's CDR3 is CASSQVGTGSTEAFF. For the CDR3, the DNA is TGCGCCAGCAGCCAAGTCGGGACAGGGTCCACTGAAGCTTTCTTT. This rearrangement joins TRBV4-3 to TRBJ1-1; 9 nucleotides align to TRBD1. CDR1 is LGHNA, CDR2 YSLEER, per germline. The J segment lost 4 bases and the V segment lost 1 base, leaving 4 bases of the junction unmatched. The CDR3 loop spans 15 amino acids.